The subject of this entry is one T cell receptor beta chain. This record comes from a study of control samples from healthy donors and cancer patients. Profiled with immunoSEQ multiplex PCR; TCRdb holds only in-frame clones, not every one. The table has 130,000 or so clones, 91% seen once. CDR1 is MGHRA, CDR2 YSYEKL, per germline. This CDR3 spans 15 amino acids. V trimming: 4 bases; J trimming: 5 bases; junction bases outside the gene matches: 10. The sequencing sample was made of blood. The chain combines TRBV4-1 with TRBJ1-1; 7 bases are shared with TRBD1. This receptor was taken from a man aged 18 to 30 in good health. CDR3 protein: CASSPRPGGLTEAFF. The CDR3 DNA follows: TGCGCCAGCAGCCCGCGACCAGGGGGGCTTACTGAAGCTTTCTTT.